This TCR beta chain derives from a study of blood T cell repertoires in COVID-19. Study-wide context: Both acute and convalescent COVID-19 samples were obtained from the United States, Italy and Spain. The analysed material was cDNA or gDNA that came from T cells, B-cell-depleted T cells, or PBMCs.

Germline V gene data show CDR1 as SGHTA and CDR2 as FQGNSA. V was cut by 1 base and J by 7 bases, with 11 bases left in between. The CDR3 covers 14 residues. Original data processing: Amplifying reference gene primers gave estimates of nucleated cell counts. Here immunoSEQ multiplex PCR was the method, and the copy in TCRdb shows in-frame clones only, minus some. V and J calls and clone size are given by that table; D and trimming were obtained from the DNA. Seen here are hundreds of thousands of clones, approximately 90% observed once, and the top ten hold 6%. Enrollees, roughly 18 to 90 years old, lived in some 24 US areas.

The sequenced material came from PBMCs or T cells enriched from blood (not recorded which). This chain joins TRBV7-2 and TRBJ1-5; possibly TRBD1 for D (5 bases). The receptor comes from a middle-aged woman who had recovered from COVID-19. This chain's CDR3 is CASSLVRARQPQHF. CDR3 sequence (DNA): TGTGCCAGCAGCTTAGTCAGGGCGAGGCAGCCCCAGCATTTT.